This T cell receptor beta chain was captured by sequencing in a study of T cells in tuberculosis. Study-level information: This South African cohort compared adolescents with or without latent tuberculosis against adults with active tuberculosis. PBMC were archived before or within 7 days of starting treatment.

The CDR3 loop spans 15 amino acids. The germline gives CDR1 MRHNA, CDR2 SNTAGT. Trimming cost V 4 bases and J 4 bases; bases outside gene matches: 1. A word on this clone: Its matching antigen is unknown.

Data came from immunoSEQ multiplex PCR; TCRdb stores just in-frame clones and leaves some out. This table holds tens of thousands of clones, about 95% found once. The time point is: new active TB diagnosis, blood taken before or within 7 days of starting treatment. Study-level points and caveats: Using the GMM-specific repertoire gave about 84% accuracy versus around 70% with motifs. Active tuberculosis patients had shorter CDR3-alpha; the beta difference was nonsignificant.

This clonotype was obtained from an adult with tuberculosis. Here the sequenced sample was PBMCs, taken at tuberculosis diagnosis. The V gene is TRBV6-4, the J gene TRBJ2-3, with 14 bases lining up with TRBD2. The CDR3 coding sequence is TGTGCCAGCAGTGGACTAGCGGGAGGGCCAGATACGCAGTATTTT. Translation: CASSGLAGGPDTQYF.